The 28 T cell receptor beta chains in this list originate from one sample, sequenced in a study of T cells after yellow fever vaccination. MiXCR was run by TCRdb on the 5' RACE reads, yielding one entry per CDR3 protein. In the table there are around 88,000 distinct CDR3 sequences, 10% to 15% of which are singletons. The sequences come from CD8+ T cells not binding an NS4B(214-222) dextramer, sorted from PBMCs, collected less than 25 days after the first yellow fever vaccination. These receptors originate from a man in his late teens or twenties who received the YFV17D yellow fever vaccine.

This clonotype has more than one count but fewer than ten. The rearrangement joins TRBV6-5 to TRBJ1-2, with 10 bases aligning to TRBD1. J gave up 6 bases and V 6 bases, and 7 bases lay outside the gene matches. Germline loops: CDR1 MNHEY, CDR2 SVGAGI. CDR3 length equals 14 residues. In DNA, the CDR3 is TGTGCCAGCAGGCGGACAGGGGGTTTGGATGGCTACACCTTC. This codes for CASRRTGGLDGYTF.

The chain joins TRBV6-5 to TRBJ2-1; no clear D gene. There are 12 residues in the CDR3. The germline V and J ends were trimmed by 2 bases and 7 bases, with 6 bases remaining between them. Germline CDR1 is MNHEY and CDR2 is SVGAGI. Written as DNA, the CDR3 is TGTGCCAGCAGTTACGACCTGAATGAGCAGTTCTTC. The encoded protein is CASSYDLNEQFF.

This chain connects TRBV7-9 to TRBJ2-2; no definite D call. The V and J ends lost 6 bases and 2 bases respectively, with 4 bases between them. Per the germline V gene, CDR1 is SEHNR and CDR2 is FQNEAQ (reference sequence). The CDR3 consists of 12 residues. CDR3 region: CASRSNTGELFF. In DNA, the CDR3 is TGTGCCAGCAGGTCAAACACCGGGGAGCTGTTTTTT.

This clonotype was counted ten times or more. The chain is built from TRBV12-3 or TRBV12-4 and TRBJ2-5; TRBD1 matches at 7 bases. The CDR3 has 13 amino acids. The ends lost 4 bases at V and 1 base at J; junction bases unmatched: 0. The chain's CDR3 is CASSWDSQETQYF. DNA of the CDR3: TGTGCCAGCAGTTGGGACAGCCAAGAGACCCAGTACTTC.

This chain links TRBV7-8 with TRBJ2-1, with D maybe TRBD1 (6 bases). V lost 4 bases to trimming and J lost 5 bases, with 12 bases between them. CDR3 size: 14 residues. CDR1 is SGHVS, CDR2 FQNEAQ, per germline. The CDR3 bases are TGTGCCAGCAGCTACCCGGACAGTGACAATGAGCAGTTCTTC. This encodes CASSYPDSDNEQFF. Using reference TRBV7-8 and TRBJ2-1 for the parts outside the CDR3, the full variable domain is GAGVSQSPRYKVAKRGQDVALRCDPISGHVSLFWYQQALGQGPEFLTYFQNEAQLDKSGLPSDRFFAERPEGSVSTLKIQRTQQEDSAVYLCASSYPDSDNEQFFGPGTRLTVL.

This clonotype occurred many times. The CDR3 sequence: CASSWAGTGYEQYV. The CDR3 DNA is TGTGCCAGCAGTTGGGCGGGCACAGGGTACGAGCAGTACGTC. The chain links TRBV12-3 or TRBV12-4 to TRBJ2-7; a weak D match, TRBD1 (6 bases). The CDR3 runs 14 residues. Trimming cost V 4 bases and J 4 bases, with 14 bases left between them.

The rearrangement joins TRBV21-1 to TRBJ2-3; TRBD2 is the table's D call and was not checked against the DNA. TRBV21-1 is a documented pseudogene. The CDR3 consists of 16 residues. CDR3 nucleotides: TGTGCCAGCAGCAAAGGTACGGGGCCAGCGGGAGATACGCAGTATTTT. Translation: CASSKGTGPAGDTQYF.

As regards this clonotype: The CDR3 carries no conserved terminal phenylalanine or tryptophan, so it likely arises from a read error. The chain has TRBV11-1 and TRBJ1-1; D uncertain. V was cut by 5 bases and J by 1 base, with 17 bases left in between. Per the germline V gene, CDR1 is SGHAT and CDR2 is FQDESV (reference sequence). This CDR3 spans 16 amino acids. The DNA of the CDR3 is TGTGCCAGCAGCCCTTGGATCGGAGGGCGGAACACTGAAGCTTTCATT. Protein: CASSPWIGGRNTEAFI.

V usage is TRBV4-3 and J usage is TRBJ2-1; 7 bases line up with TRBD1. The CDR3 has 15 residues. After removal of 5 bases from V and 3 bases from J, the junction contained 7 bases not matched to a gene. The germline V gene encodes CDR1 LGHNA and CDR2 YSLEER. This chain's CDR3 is CASSVRQGFYNEQFF. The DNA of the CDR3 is TGCGCCAGCAGCGTGCGACAGGGATTCTACAATGAGCAGTTCTTC.

The CDR3 here is CASSVGRGSSGGYTF. The CDR3 DNA sequence: TGTGCCAGCAGCGTAGGGAGGGGGTCGAGTGGTGGCTACACCTTC. V gene TRBV9 combines with J gene TRBJ1-2; D is possibly TRBD1 (6 bases). Trimming removed 0 bases from V and 7 bases from J, with 16 bases in between. The V gene's germline CDR1 is SGDLS and CDR2 YYNGEE. The CDR3 has 15 residues.

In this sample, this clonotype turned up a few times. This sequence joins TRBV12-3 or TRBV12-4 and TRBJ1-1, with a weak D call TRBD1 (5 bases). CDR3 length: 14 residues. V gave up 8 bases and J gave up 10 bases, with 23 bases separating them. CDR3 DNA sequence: TGTGCCAGCCAGGGTCTGGACGGGCCAGGGAGAGCTTTCTTT. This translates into CASQGLDGPGRAFF.

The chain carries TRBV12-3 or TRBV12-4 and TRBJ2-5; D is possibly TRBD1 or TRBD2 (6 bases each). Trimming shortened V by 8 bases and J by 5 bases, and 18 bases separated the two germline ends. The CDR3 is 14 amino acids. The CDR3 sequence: CASVPGAGLETQYF. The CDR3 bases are TGTGCCAGCGTTCCGGGGGCTGGGTTGGAGACCCAGTACTTC.

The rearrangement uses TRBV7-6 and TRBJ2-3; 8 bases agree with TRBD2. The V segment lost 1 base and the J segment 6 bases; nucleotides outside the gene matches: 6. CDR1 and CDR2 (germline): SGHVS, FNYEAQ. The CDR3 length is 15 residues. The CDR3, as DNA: TGTGCCAGCAGCTTAGTCGGCGGGGGGTTGGATACGCAGTATTTT. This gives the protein CASSLVGGGLDTQYF.

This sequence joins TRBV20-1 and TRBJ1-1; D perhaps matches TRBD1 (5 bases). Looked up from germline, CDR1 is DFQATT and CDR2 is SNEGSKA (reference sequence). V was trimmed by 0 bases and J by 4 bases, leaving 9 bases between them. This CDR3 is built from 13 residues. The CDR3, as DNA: TGCAGTGCTAGAGATCCGGGGGGCACTGAAGCTTTCTTT. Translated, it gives CSARDPGGTEAFF.

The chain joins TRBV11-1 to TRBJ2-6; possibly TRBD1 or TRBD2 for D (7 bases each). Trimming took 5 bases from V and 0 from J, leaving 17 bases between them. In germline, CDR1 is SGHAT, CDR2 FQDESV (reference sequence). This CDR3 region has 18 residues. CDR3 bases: TGTGCCAGCAGCCCGCCAGGGGGGGATTTCTCTGGGGCCAACGTCCTGACTTTC. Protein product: CASSPPGGDFSGANVLTF.

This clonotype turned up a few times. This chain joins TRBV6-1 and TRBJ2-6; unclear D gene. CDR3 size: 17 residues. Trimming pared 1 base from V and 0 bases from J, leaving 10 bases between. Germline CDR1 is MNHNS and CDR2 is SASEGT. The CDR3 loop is CASSEDDESSGANVLTF. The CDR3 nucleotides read TGTGCCAGCAGTGAAGACGACGAGTCCTCTGGGGCCAACGTCCTGACTTTC.

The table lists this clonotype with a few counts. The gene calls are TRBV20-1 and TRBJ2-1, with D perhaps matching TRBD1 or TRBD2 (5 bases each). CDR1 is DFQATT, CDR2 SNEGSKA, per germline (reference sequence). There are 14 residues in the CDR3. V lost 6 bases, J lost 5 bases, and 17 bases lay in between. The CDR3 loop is CSARTGTQHNEQFF. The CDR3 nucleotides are TGCAGTGCCCGAACCGGGACCCAGCACAATGAGCAGTTCTTC.

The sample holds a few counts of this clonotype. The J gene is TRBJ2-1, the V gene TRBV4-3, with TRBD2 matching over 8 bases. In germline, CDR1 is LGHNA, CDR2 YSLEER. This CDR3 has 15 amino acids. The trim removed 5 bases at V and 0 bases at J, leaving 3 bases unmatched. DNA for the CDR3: TGCGCCAGCAGCGGCGGGACTAGCTCCTACAATGAGCAGTTCTTC. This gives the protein CASSGGTSSYNEQFF.

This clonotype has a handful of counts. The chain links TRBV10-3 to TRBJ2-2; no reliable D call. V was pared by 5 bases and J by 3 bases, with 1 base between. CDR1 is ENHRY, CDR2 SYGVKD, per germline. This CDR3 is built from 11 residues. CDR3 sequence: CAISYTGELFF. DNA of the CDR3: TGTGCCATCAGTTACACCGGGGAGCTGTTTTTT.

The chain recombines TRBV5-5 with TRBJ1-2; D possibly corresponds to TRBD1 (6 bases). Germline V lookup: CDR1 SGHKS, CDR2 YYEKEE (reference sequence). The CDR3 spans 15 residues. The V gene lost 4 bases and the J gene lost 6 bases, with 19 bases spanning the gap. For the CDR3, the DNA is TGTGCCAGCAGCCCAAGGTGGGGGGGCGTCGATGGCTACACCTTC. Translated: CASSPRWGGVDGYTF.

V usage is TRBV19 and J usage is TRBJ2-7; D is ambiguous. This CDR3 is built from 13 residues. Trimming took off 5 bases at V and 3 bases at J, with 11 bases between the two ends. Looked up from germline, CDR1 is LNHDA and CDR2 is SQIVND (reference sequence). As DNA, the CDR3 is TGTGCCAGTAGTGTACGGTCAAACTACGAGCAGTACTTC. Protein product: CASSVRSNYEQYF.

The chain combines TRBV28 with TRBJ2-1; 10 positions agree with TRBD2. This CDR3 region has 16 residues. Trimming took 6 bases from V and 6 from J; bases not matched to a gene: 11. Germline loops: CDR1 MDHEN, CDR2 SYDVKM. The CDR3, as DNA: TGTGCCAGCAGGCCCATCACCAGCGGGGGGGCCAATGAGCAGTTCTTC. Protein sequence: CASRPITSGGANEQFF.

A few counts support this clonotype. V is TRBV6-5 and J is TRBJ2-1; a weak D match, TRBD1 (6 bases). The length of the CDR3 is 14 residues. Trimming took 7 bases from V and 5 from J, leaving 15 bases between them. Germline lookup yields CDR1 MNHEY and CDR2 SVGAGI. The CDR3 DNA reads TGTGCCAGCACCTCCGGGACACATGACAATGAGCAGTTCTTC. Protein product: CASTSGTHDNEQFF.

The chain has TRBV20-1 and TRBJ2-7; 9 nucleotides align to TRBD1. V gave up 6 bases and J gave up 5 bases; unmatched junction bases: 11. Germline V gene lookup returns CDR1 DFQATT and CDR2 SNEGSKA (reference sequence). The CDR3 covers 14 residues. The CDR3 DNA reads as TGCAGTGCCGTATCGGGACAGGGTCCCGACGAGCAGTACTTC. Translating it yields CSAVSGQGPDEQYF.

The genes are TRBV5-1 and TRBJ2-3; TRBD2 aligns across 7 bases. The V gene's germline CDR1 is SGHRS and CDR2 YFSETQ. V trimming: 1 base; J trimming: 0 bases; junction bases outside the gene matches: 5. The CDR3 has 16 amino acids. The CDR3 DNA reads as TGCGCCAGCAGCTTGCGGGGGGTCCCTAGCACAGATACGCAGTATTTT. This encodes CASSLRGVPSTDTQYF.

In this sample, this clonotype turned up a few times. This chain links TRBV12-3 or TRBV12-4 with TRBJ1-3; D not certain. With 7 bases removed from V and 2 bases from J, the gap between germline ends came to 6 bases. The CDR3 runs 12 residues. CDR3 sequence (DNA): TGTGCCAGCACACAAGCTGGAAACACCATATATTTT. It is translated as CASTQAGNTIYF.

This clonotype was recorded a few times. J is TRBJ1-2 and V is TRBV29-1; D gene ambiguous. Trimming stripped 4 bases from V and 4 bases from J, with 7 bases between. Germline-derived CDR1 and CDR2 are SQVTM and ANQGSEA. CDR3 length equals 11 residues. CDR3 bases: TGCAGCGTTGGCAGCCTCTATGGCTACACCTTC. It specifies CSVGSLYGYTF. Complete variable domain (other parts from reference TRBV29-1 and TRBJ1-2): SAVISQKPSRDICQRGTSLTIQCQVDSQVTMMFWYRQQPGQSLTLIATANQGSEATYESGFVIDKFPISRPNLTFSTLTVSNMSPEDSSIYLCSVGSLYGYTFGSGTRLTVV.

For the CDR3, the DNA is TGTGCCATCAGTGAGCCGCACCCGGGACAGAACACTGAAGCTTTCTTT. Its protein is CAISEPHPGQNTEAFF. This chain joins TRBV10-3 and TRBJ1-1; D perhaps matches TRBD1 (6 bases). Germline V CDR1 and CDR2: ENHRY, SYGVKD. Between the trimmed V and J ends, which lost 2 bases and 1 base, there was a span of 14 bases. CDR3 length: 16 residues.